Below are 18 T cell receptor beta chains sequenced from a single sample in a study of T cells in Graves' hyperthyroidism and ophthalmopathy. Amplified TCR beta CDR3 regions derived from RNA transcripts. With the HTBI primer set, the TCR CDR3 went through a first round of RT-PCR. TCRdb independently ran MiXCR on the multiplex PCR reads; one entry per CDR3 protein. This table holds around 50,000 distinct CDR3 sequences, less than 60% found once. Sequenced: blood. Receptor source: a woman aged 45-59 years with Graves' ophthalmopathy.

Worth noting for this clonotype: Given a much more abundant clone one base away, this may be a read error. J is TRBJ2-7 and V is TRBV7-2; D is ambiguous. The germline CDR1 and CDR2 sequences are SGHTA and FQGNSA. V was clipped by 1 base and J by 2 bases, with 12 bases between them. The CDR3 is 15 amino acids. The CDR3 sequence: CTSSLVRSRAYEQYF. In DNA, the CDR3 is TGTACCAGCAGCTTAGTCAGGAGCCGCGCCTACGAGCAGTACTTC. The full variable domain, with the rest looked up from reference TRBV7-2 and TRBJ2-7, is GAGVSQSPSNKVTEKGKDVELRCDPISGHTALYWYRQSLGQGLEFLIYFQGNSAPDKSGLPSDRFSAERTGGSVSTLTIQRTQQEDSAVYLCTSSLVRSRAYEQYFGPGTRLTVT.

J is TRBJ2-3 and V is TRBV20-1; weak D call: TRBD2 (7 bases). The CDR3 is 13 amino acids. Germline lookup yields CDR1 DFQATT and CDR2 SNEGSKA (reference sequence). Trimming removed 3 bases at V and 8 bases at J, with 15 bases between. Here the CDR3 reads CSARGGGQGTQYF. CDR3 nucleotides: TGCAGTGCTAGGGGGGGGGGCCAAGGTACGCAGTATTTT.

There are many counts of this clonotype. This chain connects TRBV29-1 to TRBJ2-2, with 8 bases that match TRBD2. Trimming cost V 7 bases and J 6 bases; bases outside gene matches: 13. The CDR3 contains 15 residues. Germline V lookup: CDR1 SQVTM, CDR2 ANQGSEA. The CDR3 sequence is CSGTSGSGAAGELFF. In DNA form, the CDR3 reads TGCAGCGGAACCTCAGGTAGCGGGGCCGCCGGGGAGCTGTTTTTT.

The J gene is TRBJ2-5, the V gene TRBV29-1; either TRBD1 or TRBD2 may fit D (5 bases each). This CDR3 is built from 14 residues. Germline values: CDR1 SQVTM, CDR2 ANQGSEA. The CDR3 nucleotides are TGCGGCTACAAACCGGGACGGAGTGGAGAGACCCAGTACTTC. It translates to CGYKPGRSGETQYF. Combining the CDR3 with reference TRBV29-1 and TRBJ2-5 gives the whole variable domain SAVISQKPSRDICQRGTSLTIQCQVDSQVTMMFWYRQQPGQSLTLIATANQGSEATYESGFVIDKFPISRPNLTFSTLTVSNMSPEDSSIYLCGYKPGRSGETQYFGPGTRLLVL.

On this clonotype: Here the CDR3 omits its conserved ending phenylalanine or tryptophan, so a read error is the likely source. The V and J genes are TRBV5-6 and TRBJ1-1; D not certain. V gave up 0 bases and J gave up 3 bases, with 9 bases separating them. The CDR3 is 14 residues long. Per the germline V gene, CDR1 is SGHDT and CDR2 is YYEEEE. The CDR3 reads CASSLGVYDTEAFL. As DNA, the CDR3 is TGTGCCAGCAGCTTGGGGGTGTACGACACTGAAGCTTTCTTG.

The rearrangement uses TRBV9 and TRBJ2-1; 10 bases map to TRBD2. The J segment lost 9 bases and the V segment lost 0 bases, leaving 9 bases of the junction unmatched. CDR1 is SGDLS, CDR2 YYNGEE, per germline. The CDR3 contains 16 residues. CDR3 DNA sequence: TGTGCCAGCAGCGTAGGCGCGGGACTAGCGAATGGTGAGCAGTTCTTC. Its protein is CASSVGAGLANGEQFF.

Worth noting for this clonotype: At one of its ends the junction is not consistent with the germline gene, which may arise from a read error. The rearrangement links TRBV7-2 to TRBJ2-1, with D possibly TRBD2 on 6 matching bases. This CDR3 has 14 amino acids. Germline assignment: CDR1 SGHTA and CDR2 FQGNSA. The CDR3 sequence is CASSSLGGADEQSF. For the CDR3, the DNA is TGTGCCAGCAGCTCCCTCGGGGGTGCCGATGAGCAGTCCTTC.

This clonotype occurred many times. V is TRBV7-8 and J is TRBJ2-6, with TRBD1 matching 9 bases. The CDR3 is made up of 19 amino acids. V lost 3 bases to trimming and J lost 0 bases; unmatched junction nucleotides: 9. Germline V gives CDR1 SGHVS, CDR2 FQNEAQ. This CDR3 is CASSFLRRDRASGANVLTF. The CDR3 coding sequence is TGTGCCAGCAGCTTTTTGCGACGGGACAGGGCCTCTGGGGCCAACGTCCTGACTTTC.

This rearrangement joins TRBV2 to TRBJ2-5; D not resolved. This CDR3 contains 16 residues. Germline V gene sequence: CDR1 SNHLY, CDR2 FYNNEI. V was clipped by 4 bases and J by 3 bases, with 18 bases between them. The CDR3 loop reads CASSASSYRAEETQYF. The CDR3 coding sequence is TGTGCCAGCAGTGCCAGCAGTTACCGGGCCGAAGAGACCCAGTACTTC.

The genes are TRBV19 and TRBJ2-7; TRBD2 is a possible D gene (7 bases). In germline, CDR1 is LNHDA, CDR2 SQIVND (reference sequence). Trimming took 5 bases from V and 3 from J, leaving 14 bases between them. The CDR3 runs to 14 residues. CDR3 amino acids: CASSVRGGGYEQYF. The CDR3 DNA reads as TGTGCCAGTAGTGTTAGAGGGGGGGGCTACGAGCAGTACTTC.

Of note for this clonotype: The junction shows a germline mismatch at one end, possibly a read error. This chain connects TRBV7-9 to TRBJ1-5; D is uncertain. Germline CDR1 and CDR2: SEHNR and FQNEAQ (reference sequence). The CDR3 covers 12 residues. This chain's CDR3 is CAGSFDRTPQHF. In DNA, the CDR3 is TGTGCCGGCAGCTTCGACCGTACGCCCCAGCATTTT.

This clonotype was found many times. The chain has TRBV5-6 and TRBJ2-5; no definite D call. There are 12 residues in the CDR3. From germline, CDR1 is SGHDT and CDR2 YYEEEE. Trimming left V 2 bases short and J 3 bases short, with 5 bases between. The CDR3 sequence: CASSFGEETQYF. The CDR3 DNA is TGTGCCAGCAGCTTTGGGGAAGAGACCCAGTACTTC.

J is TRBJ2-7 and V is TRBV7-3; tentative D call: TRBD1 (5 bases). Trimming cost V 6 bases and J 5 bases, with 17 bases left between them. Germline V gene lookup returns CDR1 SGHTA and CDR2 FQGTGA. This CDR3 has 14 amino acids. The CDR3 region is CASSQTGAGDEQYF. The CDR3 DNA sequence: TGTGCCAGCAGTCAAACAGGCGCCGGCGACGAGCAGTACTTC. Using reference TRBV7-3 and TRBJ2-7 for the parts outside the CDR3, the full variable domain is GAGVSQTPSNKVTEKGKYVELRCDPISGHTALYWYRQSLGQGPEFLIYFQGTGAADDSGLPNDRFFAVRPEGSVSTLKIQRTERGDSAVYLCASSQTGAGDEQYFGPGTRLTVT.

Regarding this clonotype: The junction and the germline gene differ at one end; a read error may be behind it. V and J are TRBV4-1 and TRBJ2-1; D may be TRBD2 (5 bases). The length of the CDR3 is 13 residues. Germline values: CDR1 MGHRA, CDR2 YSYEKL. This CDR3 reads CASSQDYLNERLF. For the CDR3, the DNA is TGCGCCAGCAGCCAAGATTACCTCAATGAGCGGCTCTTC.

This clonotype occurred many times. The rearrangement links TRBV7-3 to TRBJ2-5; D uncertain. CDR3 length equals 13 residues. Germline V gene lookup returns CDR1 SGHTA and CDR2 FQGTGA. Trimming stripped 0 bases from V and 3 bases from J, with 5 bases between. CDR3 amino acids: CASSLTPKETQYF. As DNA, the CDR3 is TGTGCCAGCAGCTTAACCCCTAAAGAGACCCAGTACTTC.

This clonotype occurred many times. The CDR3 reads CASSYSRQGEAFF. CDR3 nucleotide sequence: TGTGCCAGCAGTTACTCTAGACAGGGCGAAGCTTTCTTT. V gene TRBV6-5 combines with J gene TRBJ1-1; 7 bases align to TRBD1. Germline V gene sequence: CDR1 MNHEY, CDR2 SVGAGI. J lost 8 bases, V lost 0 bases, and 3 bases had no gene match. This CDR3 spans 13 amino acids.

There are many counts of this clonotype. The V gene is TRBV9, the J gene TRBJ2-1; 9 bases are a match to TRBD2. The length of the CDR3 is 15 residues. CDR1 SGDLS and CDR2 YYNGEE come from the germline V gene. Trimming removed 0 bases from V and 10 bases from J; junction bases left unmatched: 8. The CDR3 DNA sequence: TGTGCCAGCAGCGTAGCGGCGGGAGGGCGGGAAGAGCAGTTCTTC. Translation: CASSVAAGGREEQFF.

This rearrangement joins TRBV11-1 to TRBJ1-2; tentatively, D is TRBD1 (6 bases). This CDR3 spans 13 amino acids. Germline V gene lookup returns CDR1 SGHAT and CDR2 FQDESV (reference sequence). V lost 4 bases to trimming and J lost 8 bases, with 14 bases between them. This CDR3 reads CASSSHSGGGYTF. The CDR3 DNA is TGTGCCAGCAGCTCTCATAGCGGGGGCGGCTACACCTTC.